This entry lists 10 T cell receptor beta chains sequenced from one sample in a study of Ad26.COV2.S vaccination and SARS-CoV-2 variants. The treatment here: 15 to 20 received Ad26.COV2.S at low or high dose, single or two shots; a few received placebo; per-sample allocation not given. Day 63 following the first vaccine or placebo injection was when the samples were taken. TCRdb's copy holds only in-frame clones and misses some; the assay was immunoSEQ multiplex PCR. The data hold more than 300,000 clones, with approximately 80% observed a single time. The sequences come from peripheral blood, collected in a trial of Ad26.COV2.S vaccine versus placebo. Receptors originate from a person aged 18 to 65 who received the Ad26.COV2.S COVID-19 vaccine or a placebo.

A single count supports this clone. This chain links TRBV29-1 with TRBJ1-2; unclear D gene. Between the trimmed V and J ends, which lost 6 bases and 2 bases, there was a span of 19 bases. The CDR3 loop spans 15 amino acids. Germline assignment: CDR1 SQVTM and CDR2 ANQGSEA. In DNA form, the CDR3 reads TGCAGCGTGAAGATTTATAGTGCCCTAAACTATGGCTACACCTTC. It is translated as CSVKIYSALNYGYTF.

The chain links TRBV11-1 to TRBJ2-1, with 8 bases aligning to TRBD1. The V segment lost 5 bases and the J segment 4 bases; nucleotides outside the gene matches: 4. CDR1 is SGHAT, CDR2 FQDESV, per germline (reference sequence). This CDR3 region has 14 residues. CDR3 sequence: CASSTDRVYNEQFF. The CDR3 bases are TGTGCCAGCAGCACGGACAGGGTTTACAATGAGCAGTTCTTC.

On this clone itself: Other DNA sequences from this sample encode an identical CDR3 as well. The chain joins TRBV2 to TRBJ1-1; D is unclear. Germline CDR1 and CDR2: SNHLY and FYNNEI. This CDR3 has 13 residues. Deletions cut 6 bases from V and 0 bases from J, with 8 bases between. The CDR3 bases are TGTGCCAGCAGACGAGACATGAACACTGAAGCTTTCTTT. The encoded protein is CASRRDMNTEAFF.

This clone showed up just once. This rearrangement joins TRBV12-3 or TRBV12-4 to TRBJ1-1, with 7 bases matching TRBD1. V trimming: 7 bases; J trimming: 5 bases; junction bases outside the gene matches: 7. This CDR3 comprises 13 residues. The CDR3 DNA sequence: TGTGCCAGCAACATAGGGGGCTCAACTGAAGCTTTCTTT. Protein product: CASNIGGSTEAFF.

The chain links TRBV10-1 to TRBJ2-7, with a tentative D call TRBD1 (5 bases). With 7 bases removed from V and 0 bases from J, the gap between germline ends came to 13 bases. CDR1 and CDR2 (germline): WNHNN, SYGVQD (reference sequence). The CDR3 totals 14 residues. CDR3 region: CASIRGPFSYEQYF. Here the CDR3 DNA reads TGCGCCAGCATTAGGGGTCCCTTCTCCTACGAGCAGTACTTC.

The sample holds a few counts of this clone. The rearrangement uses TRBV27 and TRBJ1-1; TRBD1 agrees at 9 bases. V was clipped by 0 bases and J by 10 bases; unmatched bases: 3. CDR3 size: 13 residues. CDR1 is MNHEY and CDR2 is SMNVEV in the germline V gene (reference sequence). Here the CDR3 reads CASSLSTGGRAFF. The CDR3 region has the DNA TGTGCCAGCAGTTTATCGACAGGGGGAAGAGCTTTCTTT.

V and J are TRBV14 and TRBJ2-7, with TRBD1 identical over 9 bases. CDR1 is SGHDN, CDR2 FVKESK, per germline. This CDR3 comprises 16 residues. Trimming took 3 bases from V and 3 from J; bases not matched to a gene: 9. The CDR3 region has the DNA TGTGCCAGCAGCCATTTTCCTCAGGGACAGGGCTACGAGCAGTACTTC. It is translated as CASSHFPQGQGYEQYF.

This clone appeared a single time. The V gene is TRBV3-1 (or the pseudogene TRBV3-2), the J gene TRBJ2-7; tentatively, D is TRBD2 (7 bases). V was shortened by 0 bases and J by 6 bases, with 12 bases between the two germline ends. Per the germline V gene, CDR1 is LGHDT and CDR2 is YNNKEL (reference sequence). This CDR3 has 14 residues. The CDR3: CASSQEGGVLEQYF. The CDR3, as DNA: TGTGCCAGCAGCCAAGAAGGGGGGGTTCTCGAGCAGTACTTC.

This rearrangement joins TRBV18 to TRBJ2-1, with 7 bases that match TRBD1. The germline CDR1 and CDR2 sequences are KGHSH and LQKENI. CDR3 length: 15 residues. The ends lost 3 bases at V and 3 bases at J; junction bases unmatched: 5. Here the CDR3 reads CASSPTGIYYNEQFF. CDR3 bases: TGTGCCAGCTCACCGACAGGGATATACTACAATGAGCAGTTCTTC.

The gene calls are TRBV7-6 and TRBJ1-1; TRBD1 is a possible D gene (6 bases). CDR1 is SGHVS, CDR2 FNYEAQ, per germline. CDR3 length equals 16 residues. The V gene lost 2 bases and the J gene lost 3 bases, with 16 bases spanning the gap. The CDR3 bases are TGTGCCAGCAGCTTAAGTTCAGGGGCCCGAGACACTGAAGCTTTCTTT. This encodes CASSLSSGARDTEAFF.